These T cell receptor beta chains were read from a single sample in a study of blood T cell repertoires in COVID-19. Sequencing used immunoSEQ multiplex PCR; TCRdb keeps in-frame clones, though not all of them. Of 45,000 to 55,000 clones detected, about four fifths appear once; the ten largest clones hold roughly 12%. The sample was peripheral blood. These receptors came from an elderly man with COVID-19, enrolled during active disease. The conserved cysteine and the conserved F or W are not part of the CDR3 here. D genes are given only for firm matches.

V gene,J gene,D gene,CDR3 protein
TRBV6-2/TRBV6-3,TRBJ2-3,.,ASSYSLAVAYTDTQY
TRBV19,TRBJ1-1,TRBD1,ASSEMTGKNTEAF
TRBV19,TRBJ1-5,.,ASSIAGRNQPQH
TRBV27,TRBJ1-1,TRBD1,ASRHRDRVDTEAF
TRBV3-1/TRBV3-2,TRBJ1-2,.,ASSPEGYGYT
TRBV2,TRBJ2-5,.,ASSLILDRQETQY
TRBV9,TRBJ1-1,TRBD1,ASSPTGGNTEAF
TRBV30,TRBJ1-2,TRBD1,AWSGGTGGYGYT
TRBV5-4,TRBJ1-1,.,ASSLDSHTEAF
TRBV27,TRBJ2-2,.,ASSLGTVEPGELF
TRBV9,TRBJ2-5,.,ASSGGGTQETQY
TRBV7-8,TRBJ2-2,.,ASSFGEGAGELF
TRBV4-2,TRBJ2-7,TRBD1,ASSQGTGGVSYEQY
TRBV27,TRBJ2-6,.,ASSLIPAGANVLT
TRBV9,TRBJ2-4,TRBD2,ASSVGTSGSRGSGNIQY
TRBV28,TRBJ2-2,.,ASTPGGGGGELF
TRBV5-1,TRBJ2-5,TRBD1,ASSSAPGQIETQY
TRBV5-5,TRBJ2-1,.,ASSALPQAHEQF
TRBV4-3,TRBJ1-4,.,ASSQDWGLTEKLF
TRBV30,TRBJ1-5,TRBD1,AWSVSAGGQPQH
TRBV25-1,TRBJ2-3,.,ASSVTDTQY
TRBV5-6,TRBJ1-2,.,ASSPTGIGGYT
TRBV29-1,TRBJ2-1,TRBD2,SVAGTSLYNEQF
TRBV5-1,TRBJ2-7,TRBD2,ASSLGSGGAREQY
TRBV27,TRBJ2-1,TRBD2,ASSLTTSGRGLWYNEQF
TRBV20-1,TRBJ1-5,TRBD1,SASRQGDQPQH
TRBV6-5,TRBJ1-2,.,ASSYSGGRYGYT
TRBV2,TRBJ1-6,.,ASSIAKPGSSYNSPLH
TRBV29-1,TRBJ1-4,TRBD1,SVGITDRSNEKLF
TRBV5-4,TRBJ1-2,.,ASSLSGAGLLGYT
TRBV9,TRBJ2-3,TRBD1,ASSASDRVRTDTQY
TRBV6-6,TRBJ1-5,.,ASRLGQLNQPQH
TRBV28,TRBJ1-5,TRBD1,ASSLTGGWNQPQH
TRBV14,TRBJ2-1,.,ASSQGISYNEQF
TRBV6-2/TRBV6-3,TRBJ1-2,.,ASSPLQGSRNYGYT
TRBV5-5,TRBJ1-3,.,ASSLGPVNSGNTIY
TRBV5-6,TRBJ1-4,.,ASSPRPYNEKLF
TRBV4-2,TRBJ1-3,TRBD1,ASSQGPQGFTGNTIY
TRBV3-1/TRBV3-2,TRBJ1-1,.,ASSLTRGDTEAF
TRBV20-1,TRBJ2-1,TRBD2,SASWTSVANEQF
TRBV18,TRBJ2-5,.,ASSPRTYQETQY
TRBV19,TRBJ2-2,TRBD2,ASSIVTSGPTGELF
TRBV21-1,TRBJ1-6,.,ASSKVHRDSYNSPLH
TRBV30,TRBJ1-1,.,AWSNWDKLRDTEAF
TRBV12-3/TRBV12-4,TRBJ2-5,.,ASSFKVDRTPY
TRBV2,TRBJ2-5,TRBD2,ASSHRLAGGPRETQY
TRBV19,TRBJ2-2,.,ASETGANTGELF
TRBV7-2,TRBJ1-6,.,ASSLEGDLGSPLH
TRBV5-1,TRBJ1-2,.,ASSLGLQGNYGYT
TRBV7-6,TRBJ1-5,.,ASSLGGREDQPQH
TRBV10-3,TRBJ1-5,.,AISASIGGGNQPQH
TRBV2,TRBJ1-1,.,ASSRAEAF
TRBV5-1,TRBJ1-2,.,ASSLGGAGDYGYT
TRBV4-3,TRBJ2-5,.,ASSQDSRETQY
TRBV5-6,TRBJ2-1,.,ASSFPGYNEQF
TRBV7-2,TRBJ2-7,.,ASSLQGVVYRYEQY